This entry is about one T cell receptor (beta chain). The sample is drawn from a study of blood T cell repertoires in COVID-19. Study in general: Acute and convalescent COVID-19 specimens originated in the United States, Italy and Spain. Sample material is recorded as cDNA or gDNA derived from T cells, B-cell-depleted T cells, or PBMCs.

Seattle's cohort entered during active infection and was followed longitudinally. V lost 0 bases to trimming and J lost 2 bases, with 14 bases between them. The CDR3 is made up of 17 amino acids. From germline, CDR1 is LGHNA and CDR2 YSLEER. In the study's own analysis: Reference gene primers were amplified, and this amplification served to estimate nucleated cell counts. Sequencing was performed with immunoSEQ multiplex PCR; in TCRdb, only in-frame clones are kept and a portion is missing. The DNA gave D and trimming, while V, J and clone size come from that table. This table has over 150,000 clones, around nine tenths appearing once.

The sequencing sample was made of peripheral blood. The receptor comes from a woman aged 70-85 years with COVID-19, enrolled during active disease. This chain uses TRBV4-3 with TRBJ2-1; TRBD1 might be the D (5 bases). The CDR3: CASSQDSGRVPYNEQFF. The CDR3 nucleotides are TGCGCCAGCAGCCAAGATTCGGGCAGGGTTCCCTACAATGAGCAGTTCTTC.